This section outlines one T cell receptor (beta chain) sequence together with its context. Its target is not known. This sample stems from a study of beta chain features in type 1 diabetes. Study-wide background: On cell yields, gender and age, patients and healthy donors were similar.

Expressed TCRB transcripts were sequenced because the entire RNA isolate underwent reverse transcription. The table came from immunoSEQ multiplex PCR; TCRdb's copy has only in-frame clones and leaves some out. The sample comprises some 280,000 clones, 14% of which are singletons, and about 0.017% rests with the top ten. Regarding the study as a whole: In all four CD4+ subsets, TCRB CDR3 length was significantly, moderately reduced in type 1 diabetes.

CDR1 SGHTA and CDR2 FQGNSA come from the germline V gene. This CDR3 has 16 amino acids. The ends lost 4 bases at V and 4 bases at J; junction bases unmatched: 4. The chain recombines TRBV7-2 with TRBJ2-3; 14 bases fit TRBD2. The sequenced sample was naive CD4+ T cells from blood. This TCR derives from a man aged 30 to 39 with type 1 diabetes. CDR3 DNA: TGTGCCAGCAGCTCGCGACTAGCGGGAGGGGCAGATACGCAGTATTTT. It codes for CASSSRLAGGADTQYF.